One and the same sample provided the 25 T cell receptor beta chains below, sequenced in a study of blood T cell repertoires in COVID-19. The assay was immunoSEQ multiplex PCR, and TCRdb's table has in-frame clones only and misses some. The table includes 200,000 to 250,000 clones, over 60% detected once. The material sequenced was peripheral blood. The source of these receptors is a woman aged 65 to 85 with acute or convalescent COVID-19.

The rearrangement uses TRBV5-1 and TRBJ1-4; 8 nucleotides line up with TRBD1. Germline-derived CDR1 and CDR2 are SGHRS and YFSETQ. V was clipped by 1 base and J by 10 bases; unmatched bases: 6. The CDR3 loop spans 14 amino acids. CDR3 nucleotide sequence: TGCGCCAGCAGCTTGACAGGGGGAGAGGCAAAACTGTTTTTT. This sequence encodes CASSLTGGEAKLFF.

This rearrangement joins TRBV27 to TRBJ2-4, with 7 bases identical to TRBD2. There are 13 residues in the CDR3. Germline V gene data show CDR1 as MNHEY and CDR2 as SMNVEV (reference sequence). V was clipped by 4 bases and J by 7 bases; unmatched bases: 4. CDR3 DNA sequence: TGTGCCAGCAGTTCCCCCGGGAGGAACATTCAGTACTTC. Its translation: CASSSPGRNIQYF.

The chain employs TRBV6-1 and TRBJ2-5; maybe TRBD1 (6 bases). Looked up from germline, CDR1 is MNHNS and CDR2 is SASEGT. The length of the CDR3 is 14 residues. The germline V and J ends were trimmed by 3 bases and 2 bases, with 10 bases remaining between them. Here the CDR3 DNA reads TGTGCCAGCAGTGAGACGGACAGACAAGAGACCCAGTACTTC. Translation gives CASSETDRQETQYF.

This clone occurred once. The chain combines TRBV5-1 with TRBJ2-7, with 7 bases that match TRBD2. Germline lookup yields CDR1 SGHRS and CDR2 YFSETQ. J gave up 7 bases and V 0 bases, and 7 bases lay outside the gene matches. The CDR3 spans 14 residues. In nucleotides, the CDR3 is TGCGCCAGCAGCTTGGGGACGGGAGGTGGGGAGCAGTACTTC. This sequence encodes CASSLGTGGGEQYF.

This rearrangement joins TRBV7-3 to TRBJ2-5; 7 bases match TRBD2. Germline V lookup: CDR1 SGHTA, CDR2 FQGTGA. This CDR3 is 15 amino acids long. The junction had 7 bases not matched to a gene; V was cut back by 5 bases and J by 1 base. The chain's CDR3 is CASSAGLVGQETQYF. In DNA form, the CDR3 reads TGTGCCAGCAGCGCCGGACTAGTCGGCCAAGAGACCCAGTACTTC.

The genes are TRBV6-5 and TRBJ2-7; 9 bases align to TRBD2. The germline CDR1 and CDR2 sequences are MNHEY and SVGAGI. V gave up 7 bases and J gave up 3 bases; unmatched junction bases: 4. The CDR3 runs to 13 residues. This chain's CDR3 is CASIRAGGYEQYF. CDR3 nucleotide sequence: TGTGCCAGCATAAGAGCGGGAGGCTACGAGCAGTACTTC.

The genes are TRBV25-1 and TRBJ1-6; D not resolved. V was clipped by 4 bases and J by 7 bases, with 8 bases between them. The CDR3 covers 13 residues. Germline assignment: CDR1 MGHDK and CDR2 SYGVNS. CDR3 sequence: CASSVDGNSPLHF. The CDR3 bases are TGTGCCAGCAGTGTCGACGGGAATTCACCCCTCCACTTT.

CDR3 sequence reads: CASKLQVSYGYTF. CDR3 nucleotide sequence: TGTGCCAGCAAGTTACAGGTATCCTATGGCTACACCTTC. The chain employs TRBV27 and TRBJ1-2, with D perhaps TRBD1 (5 bases). V lost 7 bases and J lost 4, with 13 bases in between. Germline V gene data show CDR1 as MNHEY and CDR2 as SMNVEV (reference sequence). The CDR3 contains 13 residues.

The chain joins TRBV3-1 (or the pseudogene TRBV3-2) to TRBJ1-2, with TRBD1 matching over 8 bases. V was pared by 0 bases and J by 5 bases, with 5 bases of the junction left unmatched. This CDR3 spans 15 amino acids. Germline CDR1 is LGHDT and CDR2 is YNNKEL (reference sequence). CDR3 amino acids: CASSQEWTGRYGYTF. CDR3 DNA: TGTGCCAGCAGCCAAGAGTGGACAGGGAGGTATGGCTACACCTTC.

V is TRBV5-4 and J is TRBJ1-2; the D is unclear. With 4 bases removed from V and 3 bases from J, the gap between germline ends came to 13 bases. Germline CDR1 is SGHNT and CDR2 is YYREEE (reference sequence). CDR3 size: 14 residues. Here the CDR3 DNA reads TGTGCCAGCAGCCGACCGGGGTGGGACTATGGCTACACCTTC. It codes for CASSRPGWDYGYTF. Using reference TRBV5-4 and TRBJ1-2 for the parts outside the CDR3, the full variable domain is ETGVTQSPTHLIKTRGQQVTLRCSSQSGHNTVSWYQQALGQGPQFIFQYYREEENGRGNFPPRFSGLQFPNYSSELNVNALELDDSALYLCASSRPGWDYGYTFGSGTRLTVV.

The rearrangement uses TRBV5-1 and TRBJ2-7, with TRBD1 matching 11 bases. The CDR3 has 16 residues. With 4 bases clipped from V and 4 bases from J, the junction kept 10 bases outside the gene matches. Germline V gives CDR1 SGHRS, CDR2 YFSETQ. The CDR3: CASSPDLGTGGYEQYF. CDR3 sequence (DNA): TGCGCCAGCAGCCCCGATTTGGGGACAGGGGGTTACGAGCAGTACTTC.

J is TRBJ2-7 and V is TRBV11-2, with a tentative D call TRBD2 (5 bases). The germline gives CDR1 SGHAT, CDR2 FQNNGV. Trimming pared 5 bases from V and 3 bases from J, leaving 8 bases between. The CDR3 contains 12 residues. The CDR3 DNA reads TGTGCCAGCAGCGGCCGGGACTACGAGCAGTACTTC. This gives the protein CASSGRDYEQYF.

The rearrangement joins TRBV10-3 to TRBJ1-1; TRBD1 matches at 8 bases. V lost 6 bases, J lost 4 bases, and 4 bases stayed unmatched. CDR1 and CDR2 (germline): ENHRY, SYGVKD. The length of the CDR3 is 13 residues. The CDR3 is CAISDRGPTEAFF. The DNA for the CDR3 is TGTGCCATCAGCGACAGGGGCCCCACTGAAGCTTTCTTT.

The V and J genes are TRBV5-6 and TRBJ2-4, with 8 bases fitting TRBD1. In germline, CDR1 is SGHDT, CDR2 YYEEEE. CDR3 length: 13 amino acids. Unmatched junction bases numbered 0, after V lost 4 bases and J lost 3 bases. The DNA of the CDR3 is TGTGCCAGCAGCGGGACAGGCAAAAACATTCAGTACTTC. It specifies CASSGTGKNIQYF.

This chain joins TRBV10-3 and TRBJ1-4; weak D call: TRBD1 (5 bases). Germline loops: CDR1 ENHRY, CDR2 SYGVKD. This CDR3 has 16 residues. V was pared by 3 bases and J by 0 bases, with 11 bases between. The chain's CDR3 is CAISERGRATNEKLFF. The CDR3, as DNA: TGTGCCATCAGTGAACGGGGGAGGGCAACTAATGAAAAACTGTTTTTT.

The chain recombines TRBV19 with TRBJ1-1; 7 bases line up with TRBD1. CDR1 and CDR2 (germline): LNHDA, SQIVND (reference sequence). V was pared by 6 bases and J by 5 bases, with 6 bases of the junction left unmatched. The length of the CDR3 is 13 residues. The CDR3 region is CASRTDRETEAFF. As DNA, the CDR3 is TGTGCCAGTAGGACCGACAGGGAGACTGAAGCTTTCTTT.

The chain joins TRBV6-1 to TRBJ2-1; a weak D match, TRBD1 (5 bases). Trimming cost V 2 bases and J 10 bases, with 9 bases left between them. CDR1 is MNHNS, CDR2 SASEGT, per germline. CDR3 length equals 12 residues. This CDR3 is CASSELGHEQFF. CDR3 DNA: TGTGCCAGCAGTGAATTAGGACACGAGCAGTTCTTC.

This clone was detected once. The genes are TRBV2 and TRBJ2-5, with 9 bases identical to TRBD2. The germline CDR1 and CDR2 sequences are SNHLY and FYNNEI. After removal of 5 bases from V and 5 bases from J, the junction contained 6 bases not matched to a gene. The CDR3 loop spans 14 amino acids. The CDR3 reads CASSLLAGEETQYF. Written as DNA, the CDR3 is TGTGCCAGCAGTTTATTAGCGGGGGAGGAGACCCAGTACTTC.

The chain has TRBV18 and TRBJ1-1; 9 bases are shared with TRBD1. The CDR3 extends over 14 amino acids. CDR1 and CDR2 (germline): KGHSH, LQKENI. V gave up 7 bases and J gave up 1 base; unmatched junction bases: 4. CDR3 in amino acids: CASCAQGANTEAFF. The CDR3 DNA reads as TGTGCCAGCTGCGCACAGGGGGCGAACACTGAAGCTTTCTTT. The full variable domain, with the rest looked up from reference TRBV18 and TRBJ1-1, is NAGVMQNPRHLVRRRGQEARLRCSPMKGHSHVYWYRQLPEEGLKFMVYLQKENIIDESGMPKERFSAEFPKEGPSILRIQQVVRGDSAAYFCASCAQGANTEAFFGQGTRLTVV.

This chain joins TRBV6-1 and TRBJ2-1, with 10 bases that match TRBD2. The V gene end was trimmed by 1 base and the J gene end by 8 bases; junction bases not matched to a gene: 5. This CDR3 is built from 15 residues. Germline loops: CDR1 MNHNS, CDR2 SASEGT. The CDR3 sequence is CASSEGLAGVHEQFF. For the CDR3, the DNA is TGTGCCAGCAGTGAAGGTCTAGCGGGAGTCCATGAGCAGTTCTTC.

V gene TRBV14 combines with J gene TRBJ2-5, with a weak D call TRBD1 (5 bases). Germline loops: CDR1 SGHDN, CDR2 FVKESK. V dropped 0 bases and J dropped 3 bases, with 23 bases sitting between them. The CDR3 totals 19 residues. The CDR3 bases are TGTGCCAGCAGCCAAGACCTTCAGGGAAAAAGCCCGCTAAAAGAGACCCAGTACTTC. Its translation is CASSQDLQGKSPLKETQYF.

The V and J genes are TRBV7-9 and TRBJ2-1, with D maybe TRBD2 (6 bases). The CDR3 totals 12 residues. Germline V lookup: CDR1 SEHNR, CDR2 FQNEAQ (reference sequence). The V gene lost 4 bases and the J gene lost 7 bases, with 8 bases spanning the gap. The CDR3: CASSSSGNEQFF. The CDR3 region has the DNA TGTGCCAGCAGCTCCAGCGGGAATGAGCAGTTCTTC.

A few counts support this clone. This chain uses TRBV15 with TRBJ2-2, with D possibly being TRBD1 (6 bases). The CDR3 is 15 residues long. Per germline, CDR1 LNHNV and CDR2 YYDKDF (reference sequence). V was shortened by 3 bases and J by 4 bases, with 12 bases between the two germline ends. CDR3 DNA sequence: TGTGCCACCAGCAGGGGGGCAGGGGCCACCGGGGAGCTGTTTTTT. Its protein product is CATSRGAGATGELFF. The full variable domain, rest sourced from reference TRBV15 and TRBJ2-2, is DAMVIQNPRYQVTQFGKPVTLSCSQTLNHNVMYWYQQKSSQAPKLLFHYYDKDFNNEADTPDNFQSRRPNTSFCFLDIRSPGLGDTAMYLCATSRGAGATGELFFGEGSRLTVL.

This chain connects TRBV18 to TRBJ2-7, with TRBD1 matching over 8 bases. This CDR3 has 14 residues. V dropped 5 bases and J dropped 2; count of bases not matched to a gene: 5. The germline gives CDR1 KGHSH, CDR2 LQKENI. CDR3 bases: TGTGCCAGCTCAGAACAGGGGGTTACCTACGAGCAGTACTTC. Protein: CASSEQGVTYEQYF. Variable domain in full (rest from reference TRBV18 and TRBJ2-7): NAGVMQNPRHLVRRRGQEARLRCSPMKGHSHVYWYRQLPEEGLKFMVYLQKENIIDESGMPKERFSAEFPKEGPSILRIQQVVRGDSAAYFCASSEQGVTYEQYFGPGTRLTVT.

V gene TRBV5-4 combines with J gene TRBJ2-5; D is perhaps TRBD1 (6 bases). Germline loops: CDR1 SGHNT, CDR2 YYREEE (reference sequence). The germline V and J ends were trimmed by 3 bases and 1 base, with 10 bases remaining between them. The CDR3 extends over 14 amino acids. The CDR3 DNA reads as TGTGCCAGCAGCTCCCACAGGGCCCAAGAGACCCAGTACTTC. Amino acid sequence: CASSSHRAQETQYF.